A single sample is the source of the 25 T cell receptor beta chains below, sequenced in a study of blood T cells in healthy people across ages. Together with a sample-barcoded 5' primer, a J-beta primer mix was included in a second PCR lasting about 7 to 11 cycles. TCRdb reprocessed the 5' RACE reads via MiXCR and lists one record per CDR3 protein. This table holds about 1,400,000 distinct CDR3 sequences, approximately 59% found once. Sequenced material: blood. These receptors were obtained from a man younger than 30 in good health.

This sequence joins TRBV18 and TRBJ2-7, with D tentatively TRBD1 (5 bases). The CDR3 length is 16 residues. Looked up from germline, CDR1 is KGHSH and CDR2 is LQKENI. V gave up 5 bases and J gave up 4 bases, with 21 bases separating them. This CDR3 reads CASSWGRAHQTYEQYF. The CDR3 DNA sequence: TGTGCCAGCTCATGGGGCAGGGCTCACCAAACATACGAGCAGTACTTC.

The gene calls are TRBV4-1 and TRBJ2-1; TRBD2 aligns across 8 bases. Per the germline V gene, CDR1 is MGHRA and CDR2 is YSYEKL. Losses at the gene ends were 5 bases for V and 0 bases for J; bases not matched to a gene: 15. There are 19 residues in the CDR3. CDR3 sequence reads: CASSVGSGELSSSYNEQFF. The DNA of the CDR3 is TGCGCCAGCAGCGTCGGTAGCGGGGAGCTGTCCAGCTCCTACAATGAGCAGTTCTTC.

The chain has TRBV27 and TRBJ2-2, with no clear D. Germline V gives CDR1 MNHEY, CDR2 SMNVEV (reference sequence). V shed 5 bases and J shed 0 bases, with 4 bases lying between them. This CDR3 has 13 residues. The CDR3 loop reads CASSQTNTGELFF. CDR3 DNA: TGTGCCAGCAGTCAGACGAACACCGGGGAGCTGTTTTTT.

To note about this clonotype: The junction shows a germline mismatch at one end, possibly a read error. CDR3 sequence: CASSERHLYEQNF. The CDR3 DNA follows: TGTGCCAGCAGTGAAAGACACCTCTACGAGCAGAACTTC. The rearrangement joins TRBV7-6 to TRBJ2-7, with D unresolved. This CDR3 has 13 amino acids. Germline CDR1 and CDR2: SGHVS and FNYEAQ.

The CDR3 loop is CASISSIHTQYF. The CDR3 nucleotides read TGTGCCAGCATTTCCTCGATACATACGCAGTATTTT. This chain links TRBV25-1 with TRBJ2-3; D gene unclear. The V gene's germline CDR1 is MGHDK and CDR2 SYGVNS. The CDR3 loop spans 12 amino acids. The V end lost 7 bases, the J end lost 7 bases, and 12 bases lay between the germline ends.

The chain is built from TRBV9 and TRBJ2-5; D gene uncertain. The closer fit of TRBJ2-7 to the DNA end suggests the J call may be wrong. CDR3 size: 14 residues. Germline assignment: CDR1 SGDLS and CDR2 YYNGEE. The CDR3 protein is CASSVVPDPLEQYF. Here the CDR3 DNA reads TGTGCCAGCAGCGTAGTCCCCGACCCCCTCGAGCAGTACTTC.

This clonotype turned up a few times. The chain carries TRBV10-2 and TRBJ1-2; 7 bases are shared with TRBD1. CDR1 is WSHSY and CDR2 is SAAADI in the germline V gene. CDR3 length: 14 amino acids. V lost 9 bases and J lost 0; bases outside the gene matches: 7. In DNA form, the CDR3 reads TGCGCCAGTAGCCGGGACAGTGCTAACTATGGCTACACCTTC. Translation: CASSRDSANYGYTF.

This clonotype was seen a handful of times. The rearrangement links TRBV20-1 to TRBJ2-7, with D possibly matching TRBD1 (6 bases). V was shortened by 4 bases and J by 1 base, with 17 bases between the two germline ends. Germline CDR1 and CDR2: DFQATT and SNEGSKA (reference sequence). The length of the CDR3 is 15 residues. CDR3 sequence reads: CSANSRDTESYEQYF. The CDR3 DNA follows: TGCAGTGCTAACTCCCGGGACACCGAATCCTACGAGCAGTACTTC.

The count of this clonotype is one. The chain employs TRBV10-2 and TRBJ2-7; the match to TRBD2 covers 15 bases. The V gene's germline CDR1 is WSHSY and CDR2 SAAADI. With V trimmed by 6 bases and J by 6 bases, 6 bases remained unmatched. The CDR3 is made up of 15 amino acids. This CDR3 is CASSGRTSGRGEQYF. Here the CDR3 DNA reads TGCGCCAGCAGCGGTAGGACTAGCGGGAGGGGCGAGCAGTACTTC.

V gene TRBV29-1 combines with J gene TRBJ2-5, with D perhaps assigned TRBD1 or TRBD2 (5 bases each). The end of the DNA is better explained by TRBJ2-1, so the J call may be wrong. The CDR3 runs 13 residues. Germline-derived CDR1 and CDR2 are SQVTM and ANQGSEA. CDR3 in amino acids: CSVEVGPQETQFF. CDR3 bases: TGCAGCGTTGAAGTGGGACCCCAAGAGACCCAGTTCTTC.

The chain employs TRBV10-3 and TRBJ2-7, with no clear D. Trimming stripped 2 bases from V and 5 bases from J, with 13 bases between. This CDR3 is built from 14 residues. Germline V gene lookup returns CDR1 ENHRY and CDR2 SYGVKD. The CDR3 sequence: CAISEGTSRNEQYF. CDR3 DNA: TGTGCCATCAGTGAGGGTACTTCGAGAAACGAGCAGTACTTC.

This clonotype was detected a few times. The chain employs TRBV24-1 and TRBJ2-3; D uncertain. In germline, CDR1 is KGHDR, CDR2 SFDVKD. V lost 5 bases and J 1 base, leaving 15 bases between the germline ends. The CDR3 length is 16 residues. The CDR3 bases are TGTGCCACCAGTGCAACGACTGCTGCAGGCACAGATACGCAGTATTTT. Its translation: CATSATTAAGTDTQYF.

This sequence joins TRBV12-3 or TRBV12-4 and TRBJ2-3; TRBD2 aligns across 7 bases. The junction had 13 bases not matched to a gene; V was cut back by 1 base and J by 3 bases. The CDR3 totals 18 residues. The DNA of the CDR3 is TGTGCCAGCAGTTTAGATGGATTTGGGCGGGGGAGAACAGATACGCAGTATTTT. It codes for CASSLDGFGRGRTDTQYF.

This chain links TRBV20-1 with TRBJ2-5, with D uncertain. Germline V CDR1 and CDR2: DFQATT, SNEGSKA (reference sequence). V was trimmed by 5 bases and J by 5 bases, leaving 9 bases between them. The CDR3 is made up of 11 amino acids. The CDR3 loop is CSAGTWETQYF. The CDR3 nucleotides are TGCAGTGCTGGCACGTGGGAGACCCAGTACTTC.

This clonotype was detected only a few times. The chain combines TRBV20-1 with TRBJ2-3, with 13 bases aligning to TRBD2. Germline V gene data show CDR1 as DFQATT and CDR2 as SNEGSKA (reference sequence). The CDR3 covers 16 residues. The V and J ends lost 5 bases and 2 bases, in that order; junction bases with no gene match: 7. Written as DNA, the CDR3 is TGCAGTGCTGAATGGACTAGCGGGGGTTCCACAGATACGCAGTATTTT. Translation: CSAEWTSGGSTDTQYF.

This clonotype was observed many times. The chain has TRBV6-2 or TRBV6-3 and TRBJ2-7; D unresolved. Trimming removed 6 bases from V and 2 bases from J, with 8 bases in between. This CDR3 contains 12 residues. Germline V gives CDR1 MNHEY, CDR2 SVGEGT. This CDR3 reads CASSYSPYEQYF. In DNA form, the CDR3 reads TGTGCCAGCAGCTACAGCCCCTACGAGCAGTACTTC.

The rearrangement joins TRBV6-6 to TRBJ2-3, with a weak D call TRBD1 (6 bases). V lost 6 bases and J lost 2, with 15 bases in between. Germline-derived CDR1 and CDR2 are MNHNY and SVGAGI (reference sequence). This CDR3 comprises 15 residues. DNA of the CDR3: TGTGCCAGCAGGGGGGCCCCTTATTCCACAGATACGCAGTATTTT. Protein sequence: CASRGAPYSTDTQYF.

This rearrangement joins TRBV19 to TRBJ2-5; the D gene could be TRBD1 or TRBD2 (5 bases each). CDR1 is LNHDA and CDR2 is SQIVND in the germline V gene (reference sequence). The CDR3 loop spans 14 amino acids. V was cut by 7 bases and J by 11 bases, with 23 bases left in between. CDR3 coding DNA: TGTGCCAGTACCTCATTCCCAGGGAGACATGAGCAGTACTTC. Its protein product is CASTSFPGRHEQYF.

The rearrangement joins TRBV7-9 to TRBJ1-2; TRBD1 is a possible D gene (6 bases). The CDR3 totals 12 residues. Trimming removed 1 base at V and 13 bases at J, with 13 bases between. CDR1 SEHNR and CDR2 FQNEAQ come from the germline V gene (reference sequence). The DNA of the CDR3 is TGTGCCAGCAGCTTAGAATCACAGGGTTTCACCTTC. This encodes CASSLESQGFTF.

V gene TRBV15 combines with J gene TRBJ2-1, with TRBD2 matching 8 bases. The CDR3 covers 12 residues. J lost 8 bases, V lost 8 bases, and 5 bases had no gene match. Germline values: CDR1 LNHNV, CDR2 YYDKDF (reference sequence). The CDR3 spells CATRKREYEQFF. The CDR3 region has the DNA TGTGCCACCCGTAAGCGGGAGTATGAGCAGTTCTTC.

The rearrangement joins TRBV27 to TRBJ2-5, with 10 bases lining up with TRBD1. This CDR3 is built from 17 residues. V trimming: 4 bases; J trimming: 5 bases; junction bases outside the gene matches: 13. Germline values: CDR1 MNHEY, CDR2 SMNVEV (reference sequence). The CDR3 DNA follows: TGTGCCAGCAGTTCCCTGACAGGGGGCGAAGCCGGTGAGACCCAGTACTTC. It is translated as CASSSLTGGEAGETQYF.

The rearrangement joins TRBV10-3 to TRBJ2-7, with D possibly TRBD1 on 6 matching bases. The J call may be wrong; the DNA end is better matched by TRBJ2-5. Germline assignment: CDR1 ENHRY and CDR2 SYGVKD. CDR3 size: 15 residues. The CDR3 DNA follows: TGTGCCGCCCAAGAGAACAGGGTAGGCATTGAGACCCAGTACTTC. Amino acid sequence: CAAQENRVGIETQYF.

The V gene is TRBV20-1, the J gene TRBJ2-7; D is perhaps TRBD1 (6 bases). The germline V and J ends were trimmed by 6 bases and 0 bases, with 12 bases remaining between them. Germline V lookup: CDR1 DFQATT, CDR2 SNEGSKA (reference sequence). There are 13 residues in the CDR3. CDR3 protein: CSAKPGHSYEQYF. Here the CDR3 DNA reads TGCAGTGCCAAACCGGGACACTCCTACGAGCAGTACTTC.

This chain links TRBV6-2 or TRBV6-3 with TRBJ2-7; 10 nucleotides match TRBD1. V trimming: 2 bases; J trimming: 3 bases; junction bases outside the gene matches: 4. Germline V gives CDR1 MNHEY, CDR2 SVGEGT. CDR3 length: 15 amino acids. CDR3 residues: CASSYGTGVGYEQYF. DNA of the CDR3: TGTGCCAGCAGTTACGGGACAGGGGTCGGCTACGAGCAGTACTTC.

CDR3 amino acids: CASGLVPDGYTF. CDR3 in DNA: TGTGCCAGCGGTCTCGTACCTGATGGCTACACCTTC. The V and J genes are TRBV6-5 and TRBJ1-2; D is unclear. The CDR3 is 12 residues long. In germline, CDR1 is MNHEY, CDR2 SVGAGI. V was clipped by 8 bases and J by 6 bases, with 13 bases between them.